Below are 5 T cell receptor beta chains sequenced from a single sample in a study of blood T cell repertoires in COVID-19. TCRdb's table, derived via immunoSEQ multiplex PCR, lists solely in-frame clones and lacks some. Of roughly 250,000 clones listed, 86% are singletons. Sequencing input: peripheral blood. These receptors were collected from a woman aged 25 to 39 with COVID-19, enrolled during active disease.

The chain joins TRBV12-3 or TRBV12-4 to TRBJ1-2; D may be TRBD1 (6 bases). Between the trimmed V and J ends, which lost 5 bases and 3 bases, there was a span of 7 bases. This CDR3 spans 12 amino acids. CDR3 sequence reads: CASSHRDYGYTF. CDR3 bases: TGTGCCAGCAGTCACAGGGACTATGGCTACACCTTC.

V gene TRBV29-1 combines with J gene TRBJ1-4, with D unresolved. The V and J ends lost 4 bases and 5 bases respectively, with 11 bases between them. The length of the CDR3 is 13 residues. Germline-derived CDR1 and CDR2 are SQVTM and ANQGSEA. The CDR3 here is CSVGLRSNEKLFF. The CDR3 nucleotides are TGCAGCGTTGGGTTAAGGAGCAATGAAAAACTGTTTTTT.

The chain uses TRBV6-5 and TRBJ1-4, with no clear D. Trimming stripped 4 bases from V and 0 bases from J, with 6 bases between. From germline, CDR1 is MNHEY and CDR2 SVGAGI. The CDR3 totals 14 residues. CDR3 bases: TGTGCCAGCAGTTTTACTGCAACTAATGAAAAACTGTTTTTT. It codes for CASSFTATNEKLFF.

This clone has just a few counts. CDR3 DNA: TGCAGCGTCAAAAGCAGGGCCGAGACCCAGTACTTC. This codes for CSVKSRAETQYF. The chain is built from TRBV29-1 and TRBJ2-5; D perhaps matches TRBD1 (5 bases). Trimming stripped 6 bases from V and 5 bases from J, with 13 bases between. Germline lookup yields CDR1 SQVTM and CDR2 ANQGSEA. CDR3 length: 12 amino acids. The full variable domain, with the rest looked up from reference TRBV29-1 and TRBJ2-5, is SAVISQKPSRDICQRGTSLTIQCQVDSQVTMMFWYRQQPGQSLTLIATANQGSEATYESGFVIDKFPISRPNLTFSTLTVSNMSPEDSSIYLCSVKSRAETQYFGPGTRLLVL.

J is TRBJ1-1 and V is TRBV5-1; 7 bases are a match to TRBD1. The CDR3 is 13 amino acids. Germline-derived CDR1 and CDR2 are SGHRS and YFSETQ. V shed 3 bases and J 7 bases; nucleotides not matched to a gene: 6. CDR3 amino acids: CASSWPRDSEAFF. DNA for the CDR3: TGCGCCAGCAGCTGGCCCCGGGACAGTGAAGCTTTCTTT.